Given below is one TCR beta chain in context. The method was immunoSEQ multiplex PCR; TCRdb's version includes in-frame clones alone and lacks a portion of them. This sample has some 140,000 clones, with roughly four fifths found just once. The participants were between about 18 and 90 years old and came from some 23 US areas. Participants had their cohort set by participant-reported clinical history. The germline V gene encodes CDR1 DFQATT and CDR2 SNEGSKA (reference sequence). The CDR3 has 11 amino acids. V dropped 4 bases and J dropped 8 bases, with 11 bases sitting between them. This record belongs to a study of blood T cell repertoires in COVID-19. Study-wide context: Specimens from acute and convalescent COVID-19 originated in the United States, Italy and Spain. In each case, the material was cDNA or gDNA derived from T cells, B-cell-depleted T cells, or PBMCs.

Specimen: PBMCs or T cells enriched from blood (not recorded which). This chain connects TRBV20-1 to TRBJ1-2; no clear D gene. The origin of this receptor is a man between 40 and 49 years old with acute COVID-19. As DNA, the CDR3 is TGCAGTGCTACCTTCGATGAGGGCTACACCTTC. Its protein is CSATFDEGYTF.